The T cell receptor beta chain under discussion was sequenced for a study of CD4 T cells in relation to SARS-CoV-2 and coronaviruses. A remark on this clone: Its antigen is currently unknown.

Clones were sequenced by immunoSEQ multiplex PCR, and TCRdb holds only the in-frame ones, with some missing. The sample shows about 41,000 clones, roughly 84% of them seen only once. V lost 4 bases, J lost 2 bases, and 9 bases lay in between. The CDR3 extends over 13 amino acids. Sequenced input: naive CD4+ T cells from PBMCs, cultured in vitro. Subset described: naive CD4+ T cells isolated by negative enrichment. The clonotype comes from an adult with COVID-19. J is TRBJ2-7 and V is TRBV23-1, with D unclear. TRBV23-1 is assigned to the ORF class and has an uncertain function. DNA of the CDR3: TGCGCCAGCAGTCCGTGGGCCCCCTACGAGCAGTACTTC. The encoded protein is CASSPWAPYEQYF.